This TCR beta chain emerged from a study of siplizumab effects on memory and regulatory T cells. Generated by immunoSEQ multiplex PCR, the TCRdb table keeps only in-frame clones and is missing some. The sample records about 100,000 clones, about 91% being singletons. The CDR3 sequence is 14 residues long. Trimming removed 2 bases from V and 6 bases from J, with 13 bases in between. Germline CDR1 is LNHNV and CDR2 is YYDKDF (reference sequence). The source of this sequence is a human donor in good health. Specimen: Tregs sorted from blood. The rearrangement links TRBV15 to TRBJ1-2, with D possibly matching TRBD1 (5 bases). CDR3 in amino acids: CATSRLGPPHGYTF. CDR3 DNA: TGTGCCACCAGCAGACTGGGACCGCCCCATGGCTACACCTTC.